This entry features one T cell receptor beta chain sequence. The CDR3 loop spans 14 amino acids. Germline V gene lookup returns CDR1 SGHVS and CDR2 FNYEAQ. The ends lost 5 bases at V and 9 bases at J; junction bases unmatched: 5. The data are from a study of blood T cell repertoires in COVID-19. Clones were read by immunoSEQ multiplex PCR, and TCRdb kept only the in-frame ones, dropping some. Of just over 250,000 clones in the sample, around 80% were seen once. The sequenced sample was PBMCs or T cells enriched from blood (not recorded which). The V call is TRBV7-6, the J call TRBJ1-6; 9 bases are a match to TRBD1. This clonotype originated in a man aged 25-45 years with acute COVID-19. CDR3 sequence: CASSPGQGGSPLHF. The CDR3 nucleotides read TGTGCCAGCAGCCCGGGACAGGGAGGTTCACCCCTCCACTTT.